This TCR beta chain was identified during a study of cytomegalovirus exposure and HLA in healthy donors. Study-level findings and limits: It was reportedly the case that the classifier diagnosed cytomegalovirus status with high specificity and sensitivity. In vitro checks showed that three CMV-associated chains really do target CMV antigens. Most TCR sequences were uncommon, yet certain public TCRs appeared in many donors.

Comment on this clone: Its antigen is currently unknown.

Sequenced by immunoSEQ multiplex PCR; TCRdb stores in-frame clones only, minus some. Of 150,000 to 180,000 clones listed, 86% are singletons. Looked up from germline, CDR1 is MNHEY and CDR2 is SMNVEV (reference sequence). CDR3 length: 15 residues. V shed 5 bases and J 1 base; nucleotides not matched to a gene: 3. The receptor's source is a man in his late teens or twenties in good health and CMV-seropositive. The rearrangement uses TRBV27 and TRBJ1-5; TRBD1 matches at 9 bases. What was sequenced was PBMCs. CDR3 coding DNA: TGTGCCAGCAGTCTCGACAGGGGGAGCAATCAGCCCCAGCATTTT. Its protein product is CASSLDRGSNQPQHF.